The sequence of this T cell receptor beta chain was determined in a study of beta chain features in type 1 diabetes. Study-level results: The naive, central memory and Treg TCRB repertoires looked more alike in patients than they did in healthy donors. TCRB CDR3s from Type 1 diabetes patients were moderately but significantly shorter in all four CD4+ subsets.

The CDR3 runs to 15 residues. CDR1 and CDR2 from the germline V gene are MNHEY and SMNVEV (reference sequence). Losses at the gene ends were 1 base for V and 3 bases for J; bases not matched to a gene: 4. The sample holds a few counts of this clone. Its antigen remains unidentified. Other nucleotide sequences from this sample produce the same CDR3. The investigators reverse transcribed all of the isolated RNA, so they sequenced expressed TCRB transcripts. Regulatory, naive and central memory T cell samples averaged about 3.5 million reads. Assay: immunoSEQ multiplex PCR; the TCRdb copy retains only in-frame clones and omits some. This repertoire shows hundreds of thousands of clones, over 11% found once; its top ten account for around 0.04%.

The TCR was taken from a man aged 18 to 30 with type 1 diabetes. Sequencing was carried out using naive CD4+ T cells from blood. This chain joins TRBV27 and TRBJ2-7; TRBD1 matches 9 bases. The CDR3 region has the DNA TGTGCCAGCAGTTTATTACCGGGACAGGGCTACGAGCAGTACTTC. Translated, it gives CASSLLPGQGYEQYF.